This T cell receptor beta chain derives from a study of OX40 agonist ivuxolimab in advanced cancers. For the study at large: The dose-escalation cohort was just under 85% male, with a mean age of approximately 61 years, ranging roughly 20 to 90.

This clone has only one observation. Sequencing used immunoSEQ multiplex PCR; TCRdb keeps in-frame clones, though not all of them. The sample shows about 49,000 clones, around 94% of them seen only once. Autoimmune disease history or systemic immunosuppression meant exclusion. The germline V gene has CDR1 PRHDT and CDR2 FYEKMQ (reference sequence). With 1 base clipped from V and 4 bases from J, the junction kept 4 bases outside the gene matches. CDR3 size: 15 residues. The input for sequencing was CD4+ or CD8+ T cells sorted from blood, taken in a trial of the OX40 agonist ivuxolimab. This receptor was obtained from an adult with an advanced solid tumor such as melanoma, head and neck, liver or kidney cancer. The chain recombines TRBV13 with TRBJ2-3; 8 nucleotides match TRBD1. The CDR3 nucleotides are TGTGCCAGCAGCTTAGTCCAGGGGGCTGCAGATACGCAGTATTTT. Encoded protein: CASSLVQGAADTQYF.